The 8 T cell receptor beta chains reported below all come from one sample, sequenced in a study of OX40 agonist ivuxolimab in advanced cancers. Sequencing used immunoSEQ multiplex PCR; TCRdb keeps in-frame clones, though not all of them. The table has 30,000 to 40,000 clones, 89% seen once; the top ten hold 8.5% to 9.5%. The sequences come from CD4+ or CD8+ T cells sorted from blood, collected in a trial of the OX40 agonist ivuxolimab. All receptors derive from an adult with an advanced solid tumor such as melanoma, head and neck, liver or kidney cancer.

This clone came up once. CDR3 sequence reads: CASSGQANYGYTF. For the CDR3, the DNA is TGTGCCAGCAGCGGACAGGCGAACTATGGCTACACCTTC. This chain connects TRBV2 to TRBJ1-2; 7 bases map to TRBD1. J gave up 2 bases and V 6 bases, and 3 bases lay outside the gene matches. The CDR3 totals 13 residues. Per germline, CDR1 SNHLY and CDR2 FYNNEI.

The chain combines TRBV27 with TRBJ1-2; no definite D call. Trimming removed 4 bases from V and 4 bases from J, with 16 bases in between. CDR1 is MNHEY, CDR2 SMNVEV, per germline (reference sequence). This CDR3 is 15 amino acids long. CDR3 sequence reads: CASSSSPSPGYGYTF. For the CDR3, the DNA is TGTGCCAGCAGTTCAAGTCCCTCGCCGGGCTATGGCTACACCTTC.

This chain connects TRBV2 to TRBJ1-2, with a weak D call TRBD1 (6 bases). The ends were cut back, 1 base at V and 6 bases at J, with 9 bases in the middle. Germline CDR1 is SNHLY and CDR2 is FYNNEI. CDR3 size: 13 residues. The CDR3, as DNA: TGTGCCAGCAGTGAAGTGCCAGGGGATGGCTACACCTTC. This codes for CASSEVPGDGYTF.

This sequence joins TRBV30 and TRBJ2-2, with a possible D match to TRBD2 (5 bases). CDR3 size: 16 residues. Trimming cost V 2 bases and J 2 bases, with 15 bases left between them. Germline V gene data show CDR1 as GTSNPN and CDR2 as SVGIG (reference sequence). CDR3 in DNA: TGTGCCTGGAGTACCGGACTCCGAGAAAACACCGGGGAGCTGTTTTTT. Its protein product is CAWSTGLRENTGELFF.

This clone was observed a handful of times. V gene TRBV28 combines with J gene TRBJ2-5; 8 bases are a match to TRBD2. Trimming cost V 2 bases and J 4 bases; bases outside gene matches: 0. Per the germline V gene, CDR1 is MDHEN and CDR2 is SYDVKM. This CDR3 region has 13 residues. The CDR3 region has the DNA TGTGCCAGCAGTTTACTAGCGGGAGAGACCCAGTACTTC. Translation gives CASSLLAGETQYF.

Only one count was recorded for this clone. The chain links TRBV21-1 to TRBJ2-7. TRBV21-1 is a pseudogene segment. The CDR3 spans 11 residues. The CDR3 region has the DNA TGTGCCAGTCTCATAGGCGAAGAGCAGTACTTC. Encoded protein: CASLIGEEQYF.

This clone was seen once. This sequence joins TRBV6-4 and TRBJ2-2; 8 bases match TRBD2. The CDR3 length is 13 residues. V gave up 6 bases and J gave up 6 bases; unmatched junction bases: 3. Germline values: CDR1 MRHNA, CDR2 SNTAGT. The CDR3 DNA sequence: TGTGCCAGCAGGACTAGCGCAGCCGGGGAGCTGTTTTTT. It is translated as CASRTSAAGELFF.

V is TRBV11-3 and J is TRBJ2-3; tentatively, D is TRBD2 (5 bases). Per germline, CDR1 SGHNT and CDR2 YENEEA. The V and J ends lost 1 base and 2 bases respectively, with 7 bases between them. CDR3 size: 14 residues. The CDR3 DNA sequence: TGTGCCAGCAGCTTAGGGAGGACCACAGATACGCAGTATTTT. It yields the protein CASSLGRTTDTQYF.